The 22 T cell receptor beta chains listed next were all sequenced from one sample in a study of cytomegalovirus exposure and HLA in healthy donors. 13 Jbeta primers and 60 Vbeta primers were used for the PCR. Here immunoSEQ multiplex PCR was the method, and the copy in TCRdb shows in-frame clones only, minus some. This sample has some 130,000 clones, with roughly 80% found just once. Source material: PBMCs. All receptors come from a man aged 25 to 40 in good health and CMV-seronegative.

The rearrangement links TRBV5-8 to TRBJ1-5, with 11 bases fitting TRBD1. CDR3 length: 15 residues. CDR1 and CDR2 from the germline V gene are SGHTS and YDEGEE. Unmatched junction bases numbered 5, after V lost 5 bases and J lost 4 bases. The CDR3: CASSYRDRGNQPQHF. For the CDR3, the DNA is TGTGCCAGCAGTTACCGGGACAGGGGGAATCAGCCCCAGCATTTT.

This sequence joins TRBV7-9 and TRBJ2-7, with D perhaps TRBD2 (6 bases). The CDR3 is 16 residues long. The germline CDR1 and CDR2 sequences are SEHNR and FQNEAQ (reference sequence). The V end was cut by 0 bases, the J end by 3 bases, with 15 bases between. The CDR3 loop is CASSLAFGGSNYEQYF. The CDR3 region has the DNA TGTGCCAGCAGCTTAGCTTTTGGGGGGAGTAACTACGAGCAGTACTTC.

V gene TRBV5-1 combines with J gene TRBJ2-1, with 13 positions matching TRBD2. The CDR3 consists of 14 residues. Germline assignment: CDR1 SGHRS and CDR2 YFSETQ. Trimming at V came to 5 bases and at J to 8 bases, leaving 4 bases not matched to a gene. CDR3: CASRLAGGPDEQFF. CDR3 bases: TGCGCCAGCAGACTAGCGGGAGGGCCGGATGAGCAGTTCTTC.

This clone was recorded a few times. The CDR3 sequence: CASGLNRNTGELFF. The CDR3 DNA reads TGTGCTAGTGGTTTGAATAGGAACACCGGGGAGCTGTTTTTT. This chain links TRBV12-5 with TRBJ2-2; D ambiguous. CDR1 and CDR2 (germline): LGHNT, FRNRAP. The CDR3 spans 14 residues. Trimming cost V 2 bases and J 1 base, with 5 bases left between them.

Here the CDR3 reads CASGTGYSREQYF. The CDR3 DNA is TGTGCCAGCGGGACAGGGTACTCGAGGGAGCAGTACTTC. This chain connects TRBV27 to TRBJ2-7; 9 positions match TRBD1. Germline assignment: CDR1 MNHEY and CDR2 SMNVEV (reference sequence). Trimming removed 8 bases from V and 7 bases from J; junction bases left unmatched: 9. The CDR3 totals 13 residues.

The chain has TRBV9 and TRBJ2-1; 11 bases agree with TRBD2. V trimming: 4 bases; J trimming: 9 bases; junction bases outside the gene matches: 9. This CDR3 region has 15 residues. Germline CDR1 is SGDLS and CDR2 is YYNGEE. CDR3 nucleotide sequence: TGTGCCAGCAGCTTTAGCGGGAGGGGGGGTTCTGAGCAGTTCTTC. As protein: CASSFSGRGGSEQFF.

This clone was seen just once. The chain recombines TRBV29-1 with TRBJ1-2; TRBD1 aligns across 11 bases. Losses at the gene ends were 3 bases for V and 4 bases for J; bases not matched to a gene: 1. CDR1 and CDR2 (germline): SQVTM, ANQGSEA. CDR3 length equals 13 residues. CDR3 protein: CSVEGTGGYGYTF. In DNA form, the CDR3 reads TGCAGCGTTGAGGGGACAGGGGGCTATGGCTACACCTTC.

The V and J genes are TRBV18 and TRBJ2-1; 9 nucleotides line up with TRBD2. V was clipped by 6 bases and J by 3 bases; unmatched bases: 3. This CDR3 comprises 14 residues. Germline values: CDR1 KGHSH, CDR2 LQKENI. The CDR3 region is CASSSGSGYNEQFF. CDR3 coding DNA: TGTGCCAGCTCTAGCGGGAGTGGCTACAATGAGCAGTTCTTC.

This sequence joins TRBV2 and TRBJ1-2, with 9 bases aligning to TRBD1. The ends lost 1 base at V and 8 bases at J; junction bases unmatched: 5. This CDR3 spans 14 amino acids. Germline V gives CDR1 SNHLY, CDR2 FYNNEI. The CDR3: CASSEEGTGSGYTF. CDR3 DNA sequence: TGTGCCAGCAGTGAAGAGGGGACAGGGTCCGGCTACACCTTC.

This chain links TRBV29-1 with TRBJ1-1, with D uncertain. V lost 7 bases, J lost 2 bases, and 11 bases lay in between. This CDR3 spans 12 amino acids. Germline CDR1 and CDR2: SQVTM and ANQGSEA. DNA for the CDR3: TGCAGCGCCGTGCTCTATAACACTGAAGCTTTCTTT. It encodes CSAVLYNTEAFF.

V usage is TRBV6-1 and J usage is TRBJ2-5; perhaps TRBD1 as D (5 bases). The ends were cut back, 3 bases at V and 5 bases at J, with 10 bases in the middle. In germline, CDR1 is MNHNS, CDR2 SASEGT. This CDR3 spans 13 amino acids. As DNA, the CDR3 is TGTGCCAGCAGTGACATGGGGCGGGAGACCCAGTACTTC. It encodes CASSDMGRETQYF.

This chain's CDR3 is CASSVIQVTGAQETQYF. CDR3 nucleotides: TGTGCCAGCAGCGTGATTCAAGTGACAGGGGCGCAAGAGACCCAGTACTTC. The V and J genes are TRBV9 and TRBJ2-5; 8 bases align to TRBD1. This CDR3 comprises 17 residues. The V gene's germline CDR1 is SGDLS and CDR2 YYNGEE. After removal of 2 bases from V and 2 bases from J, the junction contained 11 bases not matched to a gene.

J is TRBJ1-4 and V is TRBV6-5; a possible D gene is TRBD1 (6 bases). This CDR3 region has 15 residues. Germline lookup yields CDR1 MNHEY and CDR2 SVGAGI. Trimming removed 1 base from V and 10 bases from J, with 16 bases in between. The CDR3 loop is CASSYLLGQPLKLFF. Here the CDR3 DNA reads TGTGCCAGCAGTTACTTATTGGGACAACCCTTAAAACTGTTTTTT.

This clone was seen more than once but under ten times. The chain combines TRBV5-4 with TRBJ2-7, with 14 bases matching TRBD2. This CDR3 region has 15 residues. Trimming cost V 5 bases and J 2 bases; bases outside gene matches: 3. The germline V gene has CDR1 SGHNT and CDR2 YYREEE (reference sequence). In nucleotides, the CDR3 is TGTGCCAGCAGTCTGACTAGCGGGAGGGCCTACGAGCAGTACTTC. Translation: CASSLTSGRAYEQYF.

CDR3 residues: CASSAEPGLLKETQYF. In nucleotides, the CDR3 is TGTGCCAGCAGTGCAGAACCGGGACTATTAAAGGAGACCCAGTACTTC. The genes are TRBV6-1 and TRBJ2-5; 7 bases line up with TRBD2. The CDR3 is made up of 16 amino acids. Per the germline V gene, CDR1 is MNHNS and CDR2 is SASEGT. The V and J ends lost 4 bases and 5 bases, in that order; junction bases with no gene match: 13.

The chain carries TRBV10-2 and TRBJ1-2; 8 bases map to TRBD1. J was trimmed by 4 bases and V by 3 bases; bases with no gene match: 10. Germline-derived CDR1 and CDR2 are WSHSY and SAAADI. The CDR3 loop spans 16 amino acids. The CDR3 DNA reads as TGCGCCAGCAGTGATCGACAGGGGATTTTTGCCTATGGCTACACCTTC. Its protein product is CASSDRQGIFAYGYTF.

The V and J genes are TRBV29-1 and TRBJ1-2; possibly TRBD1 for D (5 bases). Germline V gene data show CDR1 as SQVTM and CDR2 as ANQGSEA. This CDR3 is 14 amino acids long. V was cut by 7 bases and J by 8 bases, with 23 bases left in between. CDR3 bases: TGCAGCGGTGCTGACAGAGACCTATGGGTGGGCTACACCTTC. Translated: CSGADRDLWVGYTF.

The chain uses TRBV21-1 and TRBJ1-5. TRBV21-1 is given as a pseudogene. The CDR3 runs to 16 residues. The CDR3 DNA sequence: TGTGCCAGCAGCAAGGGAGGGCGGGCGCGCAATCAGCCCCAGCATTTT. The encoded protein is CASSKGGRARNQPQHF.

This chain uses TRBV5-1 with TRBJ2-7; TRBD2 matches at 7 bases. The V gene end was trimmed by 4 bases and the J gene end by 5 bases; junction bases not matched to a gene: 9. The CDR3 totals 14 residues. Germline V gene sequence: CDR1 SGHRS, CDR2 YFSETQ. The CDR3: CASSTGGVDDEQYF. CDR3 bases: TGCGCCAGCAGCACTGGGGGGGTTGACGACGAGCAGTACTTC.

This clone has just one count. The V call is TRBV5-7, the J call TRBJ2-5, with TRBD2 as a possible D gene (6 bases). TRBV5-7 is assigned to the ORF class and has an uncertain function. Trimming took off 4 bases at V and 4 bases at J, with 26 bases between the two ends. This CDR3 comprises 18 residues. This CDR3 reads CASSLQPRGGVGRETQYF. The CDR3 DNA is TGTGCCAGCAGCCTTCAACCAAGGGGCGGGGTCGGACGAGAGACCCAGTACTTC.

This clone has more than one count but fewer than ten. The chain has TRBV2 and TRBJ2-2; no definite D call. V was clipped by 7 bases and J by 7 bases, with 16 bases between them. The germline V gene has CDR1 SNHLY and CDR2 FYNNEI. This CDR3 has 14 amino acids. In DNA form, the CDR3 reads TGTGCCAGCACCGACTGGGTACTTAGCGGGGAGCTGTTTTTT. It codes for CASTDWVLSGELFF. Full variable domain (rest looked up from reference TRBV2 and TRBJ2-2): EPEVTQTPSHQVTQMGQEVILRCVPISNHLYFYWYRQILGQKVEFLVSFYNNEISEKSEIFDDQFSVERPDGSNFTLKIRSTKLEDSAMYFCASTDWVLSGELFFGEGSRLTVL.

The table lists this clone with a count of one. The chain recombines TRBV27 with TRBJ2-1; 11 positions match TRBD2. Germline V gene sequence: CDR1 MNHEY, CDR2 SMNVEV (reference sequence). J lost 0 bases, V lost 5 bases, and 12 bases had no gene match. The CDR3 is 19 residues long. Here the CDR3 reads CASSQRGLAAGSSYNEQFF. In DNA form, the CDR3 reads TGTGCCAGCAGTCAGAGGGGACTAGCGGCAGGGAGCTCCTACAATGAGCAGTTCTTC.